This T cell receptor beta chain emerged from a study of T-cell reconstitution after alpha-beta-depleted transplantation in children. Germline values: CDR1 SGDLS, CDR2 YYNGEE. V gave up 3 bases and J gave up 0 bases; unmatched junction bases: 1. CDR3 length equals 15 residues. Whole-study findings and limits: After transplant, at about two months, alpha-beta T cells were reportedly derived from several hundred expanded graft clones. T-cell counts and diversity were attributed mostly to newly produced T cells one year after transplant. Surviving recipient T cells and thymic progenitors produced the high day-60 TCRbeta diversity seen in some patients.

This clonotype was observed at least ten times. Its antigen is still unknown. Researchers prepared the TCRbeta library using unique molecular identifiers, the study reports. TCRdb ran MiXCR on the PCR reads and lists one entry per CDR3 protein. The sample yields about 170,000 distinct CDR3 sequences, 11% seen once. This TCR came from a boy between 2 and 15 years old with acute myeloid leukemia, due to receive a stem cell transplant. The chain combines TRBV9 with TRBJ2-1, with 9 bases identical to TRBD2. The starting material was PBMCs, obtained before TCRalphabeta/CD19-depleted stem cell transplant. The CDR3 bases are TGTGCCAGCAGCGCTAGCGGGGCCTCCTACAATGAGCAGTTCTTC. This sequence encodes CASSASGASYNEQFF.